This paragraph covers one T cell receptor beta chain sequence. Its specificity is unknown. The data were obtained in a study of T cell responses to AZD1222 COVID-19 vaccine. Study results and caveats: Baseline testing showed seropositivity in only five or six AZD1222 recipients. Breadth and depth of Spike-specific TCRs rose after two AZD1222 doses. Most donors were white British and more were female, and clonal diversity was possibly underestimated.

The repertoire was sequenced with immunoSEQ multiplex PCR; TCRdb's copy has only in-frame clones and lacks some. The sample has some 200,000 clones; approximately 91% are singletons. The length of the CDR3 is 15 residues. CDR1 is MDHEN and CDR2 is SYDVKM in the germline V gene. V was pared by 1 base and J by 0 bases, with 9 bases between. The TCR was taken from an adult who received the AZD1222 COVID-19 vaccine. V is TRBV28 and J is TRBJ2-5; TRBD1 might be the D (6 bases). Sequencing used peripheral blood, obtained 28 days after the second AZD1222 dose. The CDR3 DNA is TGTGCCAGCAGTTTATACACAGGGTACCAAGAGACCCAGTACTTC. It yields the protein CASSLYTGYQETQYF.